This entry concerns a single TCR beta chain. It lacks a known antigen. Base qualities are not at hand, and no much larger clone is one base apart. The library was generated by RACE. The sequencer was a NextSeq 500. During library preparation, unique molecular identifiers were attached to individual cDNA molecules so that TCRs could be counted quantitatively and reproducibly. From each blood RNA sample, both TCR alpha and TCR beta chains were sequenced. Turning to the authors' computational methods: The median number of TCRs per sample was 85,000 to 100,000, ranging from roughly 23,224 to 700,000. The Decombinator software suite was used to annotate V, J and CDR3 in the TCR reads. For the PS versus PT1 abundance plots, all samples were subsampled to the same number of TCRs (28,000). TCRs were defined as expanded if absent before sensitization and observed at least eight times at the 2-week time point. Clones were called with MiXCR by TCRdb after fastp trimmed the public reads at Q25, and only in-frame beta chains were retained. One record per CDR3 amino acid sequence lists the most common genes and DNA. TCRdb, not the original authors, processed these V and J calls. In this sample the table shows about 400,000 distinct CDR3 sequences, roughly 6.3% of which occur a single time. Around 6% of the sample is in the top ten clones.

V and J lose 8 bases and 0 bases, and a span of 15 bases separates them. The germline V gene (reference sequence) yields DFQATT for CDR1 and SNEGSKA for CDR2. The CDR3 has 14 amino acids, counting the end cysteine and phenylalanine. The kept DNA is CDR3 alone, 42 bases in frame from the first base. This specimen belongs to a study of human T cells and chemical hapten exposure (dated by TCRdb to the early 2020s). Regarding the complete study: For sensitization, 2% DPC in acetone was applied to a roughly 2 cm by roughly 2 cm area of upper inner arm skin. Patients additionally received weekly therapeutic DPC doses to the scalp throughout the roughly 24-week study period. Patch testing was performed on the upper back with Finn chambers containing 0.01% DPC, and the patch tests were scored after 6 days according to International Contact Dermatitis Research Group standards. Alopecia areata with under or over 50% scalp involvement, alopecia totalis and alopecia universalis were represented in the patient cohort, which was mostly female. Libraries were pooled for sequencing, and variation in per-sample TCR yields was attributed mainly to small differences in library volumes within the pool. In alopecia patients, the study followed how the peripheral blood TCR repertoire changed in vivo over primary and secondary sensitization to diphenylcyclopropenone (DPC), a hapten. Blood samples were taken from patients before sensitization (week 0) and at 2, 6 and about 24 weeks after DPC sensitization. About 28 alopecia patients gave blood for TCR sequencing at one to four time points (pre-sensitization, 2, 6 and 24 weeks). Beyond this particular receptor, the publication reports: Alopecia, a presumed autoimmune disease, was present in all patients, so the immune response of the patients might differ from that of healthy individuals. After repeated subsampling, the strength of the expansion versus patch-test correlation and the threshold at which it became significant changed. Expanded TCRs formed significantly more large CDR3 similarity clusters than pre-sensitization or healthy control sets, consistent with antigen-driven responses. No change with DPC sensitization was found in the number of TCRs above 1 in 1000 frequency, and no evidence of global repertoire structure alterations was found. A positive correlation was found between the number of PT1 expanded TCRs and patch test score, with significance reached at thresholds 8, 16 and 32 but not 4.

The sample's time point label, in plain terms: patch test 2, 6 weeks after DPC sensitization. Explained via the paper, the treatment or condition label denotes: therapeutic diphenylcyclopropenone sensitization with weekly scalp DPC. At each patch-test visit, blood was drawn before the patch test was applied. To be eligible, patients had to be aged 18 to 70, diagnosed with alopecia and judged suitable for DPC therapy, while pregnant patients were excluded. Total RNA was isolated from unfractionated whole blood collected in Tempus Blood RNA tubes. This TCR came from a woman under 30 with alopecia areata. Some clones in this sample may be carry-over from other donors' samples. The chain is encoded by TRBV20-1 joined to TRBJ2-3; the D gene assignment is perhaps TRBD1 or TRBD2, with each matching 6 bases. Source: whole blood, taken in connection with sensitization to the hapten diphenylcyclopropenone (DPC). DNA sequence: TGCAGTCCCGAGGGGGGTCATAGCACAGATACGCAGTATTTT. This codes for CSPEGGHSTDTQYF.